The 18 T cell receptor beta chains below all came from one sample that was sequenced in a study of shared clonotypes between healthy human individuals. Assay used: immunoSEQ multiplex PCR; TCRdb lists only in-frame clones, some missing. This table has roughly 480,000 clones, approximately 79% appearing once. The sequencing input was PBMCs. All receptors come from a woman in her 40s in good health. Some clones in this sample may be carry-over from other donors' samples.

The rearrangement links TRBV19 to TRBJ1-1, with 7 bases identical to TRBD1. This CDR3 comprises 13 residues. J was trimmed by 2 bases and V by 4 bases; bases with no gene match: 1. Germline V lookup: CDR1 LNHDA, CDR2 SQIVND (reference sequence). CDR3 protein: CASSKGGNTEAFF. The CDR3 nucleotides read TGTGCCAGTAGTAAAGGGGGCAACACTGAAGCTTTCTTT.

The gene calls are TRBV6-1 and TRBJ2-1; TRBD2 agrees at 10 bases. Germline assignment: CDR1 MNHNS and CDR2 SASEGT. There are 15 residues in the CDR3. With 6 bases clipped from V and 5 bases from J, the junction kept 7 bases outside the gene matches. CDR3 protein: CASSHLAGDHNEQFF. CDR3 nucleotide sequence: TGTGCCAGCAGCCACCTAGCGGGAGACCACAATGAGCAGTTCTTC.

The CDR3: CASSEYRGGEAFF. The CDR3 DNA sequence: TGTGCCAGCAGCGAATACAGGGGTGGTGAAGCTTTCTTT. This chain joins TRBV28 and TRBJ1-1; 7 nucleotides agree with TRBD1. J gave up 7 bases and V 6 bases, and 8 bases lay outside the gene matches. The CDR3 sequence is 13 residues long. Germline CDR1 and CDR2: MDHEN and SYDVKM. The full variable domain, its missing parts supplied by reference TRBV28 and TRBJ1-1, is DVKVTQSSRYLVKRTGEKVFLECVQDMDHENMFWYRQDPGLGLRLIYFSYDVKMKEKGDIPEGYSVSREKKERFSLILESASTNQTSMYLCASSEYRGGEAFFGQGTRLTVV.

The CDR3 loop is CASSPGEGYTF. The CDR3, as DNA: TGTGCCAGCTCACCAGGGGAAGGCTACACCTTC. J is TRBJ1-2 and V is TRBV18; the D is unclear. V gave up 2 bases and J gave up 8 bases, with 6 bases separating them. There are 11 residues in the CDR3. Per germline, CDR1 KGHSH and CDR2 LQKENI.

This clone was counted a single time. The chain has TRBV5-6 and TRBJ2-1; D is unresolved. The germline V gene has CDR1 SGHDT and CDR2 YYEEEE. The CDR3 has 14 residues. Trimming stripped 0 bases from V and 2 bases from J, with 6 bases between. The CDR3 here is CASSLGRPYNEQFF. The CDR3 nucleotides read TGTGCCAGCAGCTTGGGACGGCCCTACAATGAGCAGTTCTTC.

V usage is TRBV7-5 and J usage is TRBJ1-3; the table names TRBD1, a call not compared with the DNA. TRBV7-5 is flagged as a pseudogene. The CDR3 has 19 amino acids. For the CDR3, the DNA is TGTGTCAGAAGCGCCCCTCTGGTGTCAGGACACCCCTCTGGAAACACCATATATTTT. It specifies CVRSAPLVSGHPSGNTIYF.

CDR3 sequence reads: CASSTATGTDTQYF. The DNA of the CDR3 is TGTGCCAGTAGTACGGCTACTGGCACAGATACGCAGTATTTT. The rearrangement links TRBV19 to TRBJ2-3, with D hard to call. The CDR3 runs 14 residues. Germline CDR1 and CDR2: LNHDA and SQIVND (reference sequence). V was cut by 4 bases and J by 1 base, with 9 bases left in between.

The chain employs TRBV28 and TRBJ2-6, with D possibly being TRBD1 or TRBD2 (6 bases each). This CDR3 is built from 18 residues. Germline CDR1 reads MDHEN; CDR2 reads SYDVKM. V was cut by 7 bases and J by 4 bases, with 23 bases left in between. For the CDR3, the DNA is TGTGCCAGCACGGGGGCCAGGGTAAAAAGGCGAGGGGCCAACGTCCTGACTTTC. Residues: CASTGARVKRRGANVLTF.

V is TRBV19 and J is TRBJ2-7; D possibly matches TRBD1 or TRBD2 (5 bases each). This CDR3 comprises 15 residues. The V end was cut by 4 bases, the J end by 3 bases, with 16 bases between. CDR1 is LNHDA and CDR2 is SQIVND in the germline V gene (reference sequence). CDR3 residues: CASSRGRGRDYEQYF. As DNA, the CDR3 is TGTGCCAGTAGTAGGGGAAGGGGACGGGACTACGAGCAGTACTTC.

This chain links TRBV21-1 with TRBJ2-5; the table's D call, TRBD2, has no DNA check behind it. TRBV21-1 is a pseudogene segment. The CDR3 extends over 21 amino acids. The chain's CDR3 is CASSIAARVAPHNPHQETQYF. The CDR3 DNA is TGTGCCAGCAGCATCGCGGCACGCGTAGCGCCTCATAATCCGCACCAAGAGACCCAGTACTTC.

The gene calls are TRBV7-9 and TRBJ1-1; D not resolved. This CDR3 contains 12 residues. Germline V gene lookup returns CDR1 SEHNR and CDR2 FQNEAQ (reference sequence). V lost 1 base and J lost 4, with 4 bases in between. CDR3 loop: CASSLGSTEAFF. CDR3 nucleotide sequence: TGTGCCAGCAGCTTAGGCAGCACTGAAGCTTTCTTT.

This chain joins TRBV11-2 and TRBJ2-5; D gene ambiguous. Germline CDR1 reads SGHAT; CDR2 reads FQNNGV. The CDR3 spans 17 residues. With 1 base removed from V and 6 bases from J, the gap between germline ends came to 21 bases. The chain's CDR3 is CASSLGNSDSRMQTQYF. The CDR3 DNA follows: TGTGCCAGCAGCTTAGGGAATTCGGATTCGAGGATGCAGACCCAGTACTTC.

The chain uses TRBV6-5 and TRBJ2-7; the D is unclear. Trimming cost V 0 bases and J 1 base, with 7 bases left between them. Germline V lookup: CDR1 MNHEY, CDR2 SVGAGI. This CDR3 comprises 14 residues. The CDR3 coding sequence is TGTGCCAGCAGTTACTCGCCAGATTCCTACGAGCAGTACTTC. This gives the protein CASSYSPDSYEQYF.

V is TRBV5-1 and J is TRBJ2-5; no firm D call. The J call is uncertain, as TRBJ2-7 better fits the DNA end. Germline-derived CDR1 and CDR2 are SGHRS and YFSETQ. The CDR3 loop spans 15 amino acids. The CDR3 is CASSLGPRTGYEQYF. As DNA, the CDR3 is TGCGCCAGCAGCTTGGGCCCTCGGACGGGCTACGAGCAGTACTTC.

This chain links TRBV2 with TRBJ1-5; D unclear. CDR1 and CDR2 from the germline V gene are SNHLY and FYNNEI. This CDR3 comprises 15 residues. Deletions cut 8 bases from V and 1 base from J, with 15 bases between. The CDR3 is CASGVKGLSNQPQHF. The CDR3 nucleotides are TGTGCCAGCGGAGTGAAAGGACTCAGCAATCAGCCCCAGCATTTT.

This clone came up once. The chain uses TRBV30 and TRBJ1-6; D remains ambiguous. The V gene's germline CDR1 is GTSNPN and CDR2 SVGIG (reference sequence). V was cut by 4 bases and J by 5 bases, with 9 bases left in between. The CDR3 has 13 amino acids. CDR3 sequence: CAWTPRDNSPLHF. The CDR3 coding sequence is TGTGCCTGGACCCCTCGAGATAATTCACCCCTCCACTTT.

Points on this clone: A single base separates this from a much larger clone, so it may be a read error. The CDR3 DNA sequence: TGTGCCAGCAGCTTAGACGAAGATTATGGCTACACCTTC. Amino acid sequence: CASSLDEDYGYTF. The chain links TRBV11-2 to TRBJ1-2, with D unresolved. Germline V lookup: CDR1 SGHAT, CDR2 FQNNGV. The V end lost 0 bases, the J end lost 5 bases, and 7 bases lay between the germline ends. The CDR3 has 13 amino acids.

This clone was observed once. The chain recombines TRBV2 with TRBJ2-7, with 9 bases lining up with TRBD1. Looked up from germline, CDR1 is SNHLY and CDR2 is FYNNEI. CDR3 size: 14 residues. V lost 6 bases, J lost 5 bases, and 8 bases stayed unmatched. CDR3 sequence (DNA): TGTGCCAGCAGGGGGACAGGGTTGACCGACGAGCAGTACTTC. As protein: CASRGTGLTDEQYF.